The rows below give T cell receptor beta chains drawn from one sample of a study of T cell responses to AZD1222 COVID-19 vaccine. Sequencing was performed with immunoSEQ multiplex PCR; in TCRdb, only in-frame clones are kept and a portion is missing. The top ten clones hold about two fifths of a sample with tens of thousands of clones, 90% of them seen once. This specimen consisted of peripheral blood, obtained 28 days after the second AZD1222 dose. The receptors here all came from an adult who received the AZD1222 COVID-19 vaccine. Each CDR3 is given with its conserved first and last residue. The D gene is left open where the match is weak. Size values are once, few and many counts, or a class for expanded clones, and some rows have none.

j_call d_call clone_size v_call cdr3_aa cdr3_nt
TRBJ1-2 NA once TRBV11-2 CASSLAGLTTHYGYTF TGTGCCAGCAGCTTAGCGGGTCTCACGACCCACTATGGCTACACCTTC
TRBJ2-7 TRBD1 once TRBV6-2/TRBV6-3 CASSLFRTGVTEQYF TGTGCCAGCAGTTTATTCAGGACAGGGGTTACCGAGCAGTACTTC
TRBJ1-1 NA NA TRBV14 CASSQVVGDLVNTEAFF TGTGCCAGCAGCCAAGTAGTGGGCGACTTGGTGAACACTGAAGCTTTCTTT
TRBJ2-2 NA NA TRBV6-5 CASRKGTNTGELFF TGTGCCAGCAGGAAGGGGACGAACACCGGGGAGCTGTTTTTT
TRBJ1-2 NA NA TRBV11-2 CASSLDRLGRNYGYTF TGTGCCAGCAGCTTAGATCGATTGGGGAGGAACTATGGCTACACCTTC
TRBJ2-2 NA NA TRBV11-2 CASSLVGAGELFF TGTGCCAGCAGCTTAGTGGGGGCGGGGGAGCTGTTTTTT
TRBJ2-2 TRBD2 NA TRBV18 CASSLAGTGELFF TGTGCCAGCTCACTAGCGGGGACCGGGGAGCTGTTTTTT
TRBJ2-5 TRBD2 NA TRBV9 CASSSGTRQETQYF TGTGCCAGCAGCTCCGGGACTAGACAAGAGACCCAGTACTTC
TRBJ2-1 NA NA TRBV2 CASSEGLPTNEQFF TGTGCCAGCAGTGAGGGACTCCCAACCAATGAGCAGTTCTTC
TRBJ2-6 TRBD1 NA TRBV5-1 CASSSDRGFRSGANVLTF TGCGCCAGCAGTTCCGACAGGGGGTTCCGTTCTGGGGCCAACGTCCTGACTTTC
TRBJ1-5 NA NA TRBV28 CASREDRGRQPQHF TGTGCCAGCAGGGAGGACCGAGGCAGACAGCCCCAGCATTTT
TRBJ2-1 TRBD1 NA TRBV2 CASSRDRPSYNEQFF TGTGCCAGCAGCCGGGACAGGCCCTCCTACAATGAGCAGTTCTTC
TRBJ1-3 NA NA TRBV25-1 CANGWFSGNTIYF TGTGCCAATGGTTGGTTTTCTGGAAACACCATATATTTT
TRBJ2-7 NA NA TRBV4-3 CASSQGVRGYEQYF TGCGCCAGCAGCCAGGGGGTCCGGGGCTACGAGCAGTACTTC
TRBJ2-5 TRBD1 NA TRBV7-6 CASSPLGGAGETQYF TGTGCCAGCAGCCCCCTAGGGGGCGCGGGAGAGACCCAGTACTTC
TRBJ2-7 TRBD1 NA TRBV19 CASSPTTRGPSTYEQYF TGTGCCAGTAGTCCTACGACAAGGGGGCCGAGTACTTACGAGCAGTACTTC
TRBJ2-2 NA once TRBV5-1 CASSLEGRTGELFF TGCGCCAGCAGCTTAGAGGGGCGGACCGGGGAGCTGTTTTTT
TRBJ1-5 TRBD1 once TRBV15 CATSSPLRGPNQPQHF TGTGCCACCAGCAGCCCCCTGAGGGGGCCGAATCAGCCCCAGCATTTT
TRBJ1-1 TRBD1 NA TRBV10-2 CASKIDRVANTEAFF TGCGCCAGCAAAATCGACAGGGTGGCAAACACTGAAGCTTTCTTT
TRBJ1-5 NA NA TRBV6-5 CASRRAGDRNQPQHF TGTGCCAGCAGGAGGGCCGGGGATCGCAATCAGCCCCAGCATTTT
TRBJ1-4 TRBD1 NA TRBV9 CASSSWTGENEKLFF TGTGCCAGCAGCTCCTGGACAGGGGAGAATGAAAAACTGTTTTTT
TRBJ2-2 NA once TRBV29-1 CSVGTSNTGELFF TGCAGCGTTGGAACTTCGAACACCGGGGAGCTGTTTTTT
TRBJ2-1 TRBD2 NA TRBV5-1 CASSLRGGNIDEQFF TGCGCCAGCAGCTTGCGCGGGGGGAATATAGATGAGCAGTTCTTC
TRBJ2-6 NA NA TRBV6-4 CASSDSARRSGANVLTF TGTGCCAGCAGTGACTCTGCCAGGCGCTCTGGGGCCAACGTCCTGACTTTC
TRBJ2-1 NA NA TRBV7-2 CASKDRGRDEQFF TGTGCCAGCAAAGACCGGGGCAGAGATGAGCAGTTCTTC
TRBJ2-1 NA NA TRBV6-5 CASSYRRSRDYNEQFF TGTGCCAGCAGTTACCGAAGAAGCAGGGATTACAATGAGCAGTTCTTC
TRBJ2-7 TRBD2 NA TRBV7-8 CASTRLSGGSYEQYF TGTGCCAGCACCCGTTTAAGCGGGGGAAGCTACGAGCAGTACTTC
TRBJ1-2 NA NA TRBV20-1 CSARQGHGYTF TGCAGTGCTAGACAGGGGCATGGCTACACCTTC
TRBJ1-4 TRBD1 NA TRBV19 CASSITGTVNEKLFF TGTGCCAGTAGTATCACCGGGACAGTTAATGAAAAACTGTTTTTT
TRBJ1-1 TRBD1 NA TRBV3-1/TRBV3-2 CASSTQGAPGSSTEAFF TGTGCCAGCAGCACACAGGGGGCGCCGGGGTCTAGCACTGAAGCTTTCTTT
TRBJ1-5 NA few TRBV9 CASSVGDGNQPQHF TGTGCCAGCAGCGTAGGAGACGGCAATCAGCCCCAGCATTTT
TRBJ1-2 NA NA TRBV13 CASSFAQEGRGYTF TGTGCCAGCAGCTTCGCCCAGGAAGGACGCGGCTACACCTTC
TRBJ2-3 TRBD2 once TRBV3-1/TRBV3-2 CASSPILAGGNTDTQYF TGTGCCAGCAGCCCTATACTAGCGGGGGGGAACACAGATACGCAGTATTTT
TRBJ2-7 TRBD1 NA TRBV7-9 CASSHRQGTYEQYF TGTGCCAGCAGCCACCGACAGGGAACCTACGAGCAGTACTTC
TRBJ2-1 TRBD2 once TRBV15 CATSRGGSGGAYEQFF TGTGCCACCAGCAGAGGCGGGAGCGGGGGGGCTTATGAGCAGTTCTTC
TRBJ2-7 TRBD2 NA TRBV4-1 CASSPDPGGLYEQYF TGCGCCAGCAGCCCGGATCCGGGGGGGTTATACGAGCAGTACTTC
TRBJ1-4 NA NA TRBV6-2/TRBV6-3 CASSLRRDLWFF TGTGCCAGCAGTTTACGTCGAGACCTTTGGTTTTTT